This TCR beta chain was observed in a study of cytomegalovirus exposure and HLA in healthy donors. Study summary: Genotyping of under 500 donors showed that around 86% belonged to the Caucasian-associated ancestry cluster. Study-level findings and limits: An analysis that was carried out later associated fewer than 20,000 TCR beta sequences with HLA alleles at 0.05 false discovery rate. Indistinguishable V segments such as TRBV6-2 and TRBV6-3 were excluded.

Amplification used 60 Vbeta primers and 13 Jbeta primers. Profiled with immunoSEQ multiplex PCR; TCRdb holds only in-frame clones, not every one. The data contain approximately 220,000 clones, roughly 84% of them singletons. On this clone: Its antigen is unknown.

Trimming removed 3 bases at V and 2 bases at J, with 7 bases between. There are 12 residues in the CDR3. Germline lookup yields CDR1 GTSNPN and CDR2 SVGIG (reference sequence). This TCR came from a boy younger than 10 in good health and CMV-seronegative. The sequencing sample was made of PBMCs. The rearrangement joins TRBV30 to TRBJ1-1, with D unresolved. The DNA for the CDR3 is TGTGCCTGGAGAGCGTTAAACACTGAAGCTTTCTTT. It specifies CAWRALNTEAFF.